Described below is a single TCR beta chain sequence and its context. This specimen belongs to a study of patients and donors after allogeneic stem cell transplantation. Trimming took 6 bases from V and 0 from J, leaving 9 bases between them. This CDR3 region has 14 residues. Using its own MiXCR run on the RT-PCR reads, TCRdb lists one record per CDR3 protein. The sample includes about 88,000 distinct CDR3 sequences, approximately 49% of them seen just once. This chain links TRBV12-3 or TRBV12-4 with TRBJ1-5; D might be TRBD1 (6 bases). The sample consisted of blood, either unsorted or a sorted T cell fraction (not recorded which). This TCR was recovered from a human donor who was either an allogeneic HSCT recipient or a stem cell or donor lymphocyte infusion donor (not recorded which). It is not recorded whose cells these are; they may come from a transplant donor. The chain's CDR3 is CASSMGASNQPQHF. CDR3 nucleotide sequence: TGTGCCAGCAGCATGGGGGCTAGCAATCAGCCCCAGCATTTT.